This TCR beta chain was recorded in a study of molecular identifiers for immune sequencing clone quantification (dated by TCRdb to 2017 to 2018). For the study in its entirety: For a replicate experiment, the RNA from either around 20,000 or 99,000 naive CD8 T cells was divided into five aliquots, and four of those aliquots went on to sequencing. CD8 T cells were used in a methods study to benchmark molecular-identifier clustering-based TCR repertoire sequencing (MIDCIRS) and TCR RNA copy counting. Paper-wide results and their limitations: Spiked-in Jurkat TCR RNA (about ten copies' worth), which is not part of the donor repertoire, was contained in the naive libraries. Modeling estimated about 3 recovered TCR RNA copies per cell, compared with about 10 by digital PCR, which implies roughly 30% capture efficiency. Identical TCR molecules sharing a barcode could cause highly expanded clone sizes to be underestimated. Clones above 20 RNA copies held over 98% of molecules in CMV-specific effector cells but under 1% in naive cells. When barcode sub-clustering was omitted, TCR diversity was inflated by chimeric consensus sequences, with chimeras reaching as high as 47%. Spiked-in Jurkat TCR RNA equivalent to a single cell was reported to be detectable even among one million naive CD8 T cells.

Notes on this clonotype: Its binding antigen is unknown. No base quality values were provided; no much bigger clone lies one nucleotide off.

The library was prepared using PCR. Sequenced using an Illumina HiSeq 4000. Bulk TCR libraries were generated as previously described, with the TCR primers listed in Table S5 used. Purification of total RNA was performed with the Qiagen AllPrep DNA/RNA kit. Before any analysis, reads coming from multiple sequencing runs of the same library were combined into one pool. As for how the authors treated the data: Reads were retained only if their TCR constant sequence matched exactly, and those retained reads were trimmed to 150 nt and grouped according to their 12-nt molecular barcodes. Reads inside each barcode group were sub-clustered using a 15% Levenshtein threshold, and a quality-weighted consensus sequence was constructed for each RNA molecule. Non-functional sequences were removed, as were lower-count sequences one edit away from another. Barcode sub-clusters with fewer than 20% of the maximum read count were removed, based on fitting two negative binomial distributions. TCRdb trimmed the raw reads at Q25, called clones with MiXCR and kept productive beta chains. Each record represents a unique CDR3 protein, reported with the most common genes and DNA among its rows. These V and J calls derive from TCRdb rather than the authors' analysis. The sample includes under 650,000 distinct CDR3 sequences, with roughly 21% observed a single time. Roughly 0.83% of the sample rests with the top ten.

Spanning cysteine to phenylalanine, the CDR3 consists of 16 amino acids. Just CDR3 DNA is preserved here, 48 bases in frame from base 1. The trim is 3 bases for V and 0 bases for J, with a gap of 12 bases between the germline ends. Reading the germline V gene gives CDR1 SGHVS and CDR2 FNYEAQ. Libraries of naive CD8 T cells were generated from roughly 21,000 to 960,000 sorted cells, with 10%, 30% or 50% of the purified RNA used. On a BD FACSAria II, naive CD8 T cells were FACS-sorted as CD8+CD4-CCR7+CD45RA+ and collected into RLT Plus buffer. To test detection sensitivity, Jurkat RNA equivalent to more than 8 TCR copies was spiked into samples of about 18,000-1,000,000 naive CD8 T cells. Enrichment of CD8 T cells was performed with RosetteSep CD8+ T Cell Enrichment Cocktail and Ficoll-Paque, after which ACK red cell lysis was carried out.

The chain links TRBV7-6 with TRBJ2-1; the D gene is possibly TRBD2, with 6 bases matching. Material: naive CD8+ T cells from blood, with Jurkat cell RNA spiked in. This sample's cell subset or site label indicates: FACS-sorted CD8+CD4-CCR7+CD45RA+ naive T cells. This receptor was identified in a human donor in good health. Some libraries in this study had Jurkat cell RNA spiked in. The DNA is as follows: TGTGCCAGCAGCTTGGACACTAGCCCCTCCTACAATGAGCAGTTCTTC. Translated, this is CASSLDTSPSYNEQFF.